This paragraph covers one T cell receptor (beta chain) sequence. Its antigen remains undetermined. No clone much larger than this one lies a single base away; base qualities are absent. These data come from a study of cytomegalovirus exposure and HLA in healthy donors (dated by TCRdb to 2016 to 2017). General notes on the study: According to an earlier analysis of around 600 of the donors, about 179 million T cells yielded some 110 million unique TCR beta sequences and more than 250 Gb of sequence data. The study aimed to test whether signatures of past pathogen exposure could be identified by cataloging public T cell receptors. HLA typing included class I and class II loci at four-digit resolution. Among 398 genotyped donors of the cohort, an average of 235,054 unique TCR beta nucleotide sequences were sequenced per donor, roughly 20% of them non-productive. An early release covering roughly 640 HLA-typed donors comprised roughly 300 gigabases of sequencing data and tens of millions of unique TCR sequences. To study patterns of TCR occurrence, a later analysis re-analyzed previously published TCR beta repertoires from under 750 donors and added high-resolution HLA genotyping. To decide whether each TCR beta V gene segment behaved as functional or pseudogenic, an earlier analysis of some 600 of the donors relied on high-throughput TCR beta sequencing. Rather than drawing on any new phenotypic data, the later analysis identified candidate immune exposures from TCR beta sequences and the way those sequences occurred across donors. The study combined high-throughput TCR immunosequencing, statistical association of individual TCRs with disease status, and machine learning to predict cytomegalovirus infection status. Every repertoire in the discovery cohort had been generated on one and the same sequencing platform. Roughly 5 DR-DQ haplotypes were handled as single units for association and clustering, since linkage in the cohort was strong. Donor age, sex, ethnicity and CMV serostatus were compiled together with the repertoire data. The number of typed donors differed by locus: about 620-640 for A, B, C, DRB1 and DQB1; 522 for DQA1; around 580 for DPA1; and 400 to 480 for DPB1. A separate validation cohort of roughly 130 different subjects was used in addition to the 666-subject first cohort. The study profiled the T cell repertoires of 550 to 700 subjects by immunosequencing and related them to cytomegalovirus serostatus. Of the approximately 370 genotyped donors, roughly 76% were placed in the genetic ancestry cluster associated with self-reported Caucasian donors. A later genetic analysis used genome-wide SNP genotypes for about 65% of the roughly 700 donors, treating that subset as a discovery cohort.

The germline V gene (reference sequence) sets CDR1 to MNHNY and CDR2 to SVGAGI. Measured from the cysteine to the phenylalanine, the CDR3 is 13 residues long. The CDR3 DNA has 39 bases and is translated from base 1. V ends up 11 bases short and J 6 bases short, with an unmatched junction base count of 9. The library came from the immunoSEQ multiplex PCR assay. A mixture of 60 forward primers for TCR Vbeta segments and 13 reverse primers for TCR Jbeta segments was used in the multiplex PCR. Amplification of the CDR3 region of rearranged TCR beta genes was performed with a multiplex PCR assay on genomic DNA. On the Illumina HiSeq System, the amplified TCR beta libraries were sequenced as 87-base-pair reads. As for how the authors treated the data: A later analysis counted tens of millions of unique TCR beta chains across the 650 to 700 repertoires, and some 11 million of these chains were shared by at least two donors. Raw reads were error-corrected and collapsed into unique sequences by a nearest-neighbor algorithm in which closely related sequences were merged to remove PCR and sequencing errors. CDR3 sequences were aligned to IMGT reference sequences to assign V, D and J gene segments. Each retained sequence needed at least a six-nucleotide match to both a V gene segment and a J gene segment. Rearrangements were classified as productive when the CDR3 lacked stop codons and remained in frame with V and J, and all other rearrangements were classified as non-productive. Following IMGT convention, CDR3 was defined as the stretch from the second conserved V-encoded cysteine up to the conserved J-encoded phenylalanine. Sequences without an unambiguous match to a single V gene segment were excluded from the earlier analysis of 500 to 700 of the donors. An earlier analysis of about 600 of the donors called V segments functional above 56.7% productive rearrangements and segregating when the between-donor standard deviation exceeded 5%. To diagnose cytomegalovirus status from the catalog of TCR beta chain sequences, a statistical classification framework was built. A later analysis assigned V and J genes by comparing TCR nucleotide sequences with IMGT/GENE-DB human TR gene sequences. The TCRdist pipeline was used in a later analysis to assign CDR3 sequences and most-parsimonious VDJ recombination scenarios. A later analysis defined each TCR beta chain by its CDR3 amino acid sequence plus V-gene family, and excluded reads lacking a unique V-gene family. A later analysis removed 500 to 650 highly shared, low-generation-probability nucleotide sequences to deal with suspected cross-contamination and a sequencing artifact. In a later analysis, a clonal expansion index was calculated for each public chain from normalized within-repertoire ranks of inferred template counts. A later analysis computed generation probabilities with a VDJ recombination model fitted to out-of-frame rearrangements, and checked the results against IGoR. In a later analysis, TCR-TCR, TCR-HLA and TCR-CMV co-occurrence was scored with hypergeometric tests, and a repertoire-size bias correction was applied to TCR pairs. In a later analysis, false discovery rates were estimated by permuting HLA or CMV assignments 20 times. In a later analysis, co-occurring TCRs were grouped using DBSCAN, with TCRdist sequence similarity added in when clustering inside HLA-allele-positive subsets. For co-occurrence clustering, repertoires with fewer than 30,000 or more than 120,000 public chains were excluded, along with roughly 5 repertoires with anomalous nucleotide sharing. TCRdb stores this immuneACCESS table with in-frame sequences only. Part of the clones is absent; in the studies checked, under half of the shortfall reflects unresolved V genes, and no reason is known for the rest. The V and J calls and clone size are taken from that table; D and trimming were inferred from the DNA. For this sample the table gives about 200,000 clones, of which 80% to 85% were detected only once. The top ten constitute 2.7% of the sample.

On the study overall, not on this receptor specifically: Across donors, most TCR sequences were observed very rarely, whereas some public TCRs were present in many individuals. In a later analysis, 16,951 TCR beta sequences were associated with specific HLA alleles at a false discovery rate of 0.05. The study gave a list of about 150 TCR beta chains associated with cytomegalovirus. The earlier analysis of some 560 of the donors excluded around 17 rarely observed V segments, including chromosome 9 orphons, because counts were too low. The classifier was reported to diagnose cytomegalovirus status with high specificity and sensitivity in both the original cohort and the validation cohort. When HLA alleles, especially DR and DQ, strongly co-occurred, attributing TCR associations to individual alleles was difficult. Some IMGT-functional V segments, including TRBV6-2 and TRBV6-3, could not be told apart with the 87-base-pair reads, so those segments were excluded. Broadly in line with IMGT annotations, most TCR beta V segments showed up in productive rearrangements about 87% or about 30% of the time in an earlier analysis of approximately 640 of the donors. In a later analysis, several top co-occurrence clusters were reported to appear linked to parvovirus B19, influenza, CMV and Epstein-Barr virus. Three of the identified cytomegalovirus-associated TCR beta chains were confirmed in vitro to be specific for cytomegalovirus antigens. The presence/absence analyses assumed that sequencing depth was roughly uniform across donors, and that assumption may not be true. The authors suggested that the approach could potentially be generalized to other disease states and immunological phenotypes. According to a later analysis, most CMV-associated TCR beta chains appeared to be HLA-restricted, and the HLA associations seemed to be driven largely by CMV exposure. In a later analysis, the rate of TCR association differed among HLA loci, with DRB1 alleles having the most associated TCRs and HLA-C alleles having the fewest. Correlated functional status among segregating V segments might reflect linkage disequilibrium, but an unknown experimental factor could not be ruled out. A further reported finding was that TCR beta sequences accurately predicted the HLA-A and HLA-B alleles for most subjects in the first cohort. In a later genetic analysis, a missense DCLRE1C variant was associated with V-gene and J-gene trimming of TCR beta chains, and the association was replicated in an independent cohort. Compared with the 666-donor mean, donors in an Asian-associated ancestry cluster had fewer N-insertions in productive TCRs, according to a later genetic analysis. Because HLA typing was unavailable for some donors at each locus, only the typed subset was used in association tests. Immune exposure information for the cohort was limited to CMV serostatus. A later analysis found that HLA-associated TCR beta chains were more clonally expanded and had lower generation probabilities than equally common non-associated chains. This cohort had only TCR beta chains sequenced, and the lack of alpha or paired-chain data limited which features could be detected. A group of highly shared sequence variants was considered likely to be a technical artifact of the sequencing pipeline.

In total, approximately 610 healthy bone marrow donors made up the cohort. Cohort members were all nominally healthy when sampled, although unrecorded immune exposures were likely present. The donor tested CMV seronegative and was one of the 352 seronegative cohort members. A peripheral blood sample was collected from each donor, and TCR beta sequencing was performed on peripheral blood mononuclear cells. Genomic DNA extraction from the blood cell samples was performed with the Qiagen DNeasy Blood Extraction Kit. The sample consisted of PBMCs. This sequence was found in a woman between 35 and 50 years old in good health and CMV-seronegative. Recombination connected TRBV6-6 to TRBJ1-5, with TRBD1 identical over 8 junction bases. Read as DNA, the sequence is TGTGCCGCCGATGGACAGGGACGTCAGCCCCAGCATTTT. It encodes CAADGQGRQPQHF.